A selection of T cell receptor beta chains follows, all from one sample in a study of OX40 agonist ivuxolimab in advanced cancers. Generated by immunoSEQ multiplex PCR, the TCRdb table keeps only in-frame clones and is missing some. The data show 65,000 to 70,000 clones, around four fifths seen once. The sample was CD4+ or CD8+ T cells sorted from blood, taken in a trial of the OX40 agonist ivuxolimab. These receptors all stem from an adult with an advanced solid tumor such as melanoma, head and neck, liver or kidney cancer. Each CDR3 is given with its conserved first and last residue. Fields, in order: V gene, D gene, J gene, clone size, CDR3 protein, CDR3 DNA. D genes are given only for firm matches. Not every row has a clone size; where given, it reads once, few, many or a size class.

v_gene: TRBV2; d_gene: -; j_gene: TRBJ1-4; abundance: -; CDR3aa: CASSDLTEVNEKLFF; CDR3nt: TGTGCCAGCAGTGACTTAACGGAAGTTAATGAAAAACTGTTTTTT
v_gene: TRBV19; d_gene: TRBD2; j_gene: TRBJ2-1; abundance: -; CDR3aa: CASSPGLAGVYNEQFF; CDR3nt: TGTGCCAGTAGTCCGGGACTAGCGGGTGTGTACAATGAGCAGTTCTTC
v_gene: TRBV21-1; d_gene: -; j_gene: TRBJ1-4; abundance: -; CDR3aa: CAGRDRAENNEKLFF; CDR3nt: TGTGCCGGCCGTGACAGGGCAGAGAATAATGAAAAACTGTTTTTT
v_gene: TRBV7-3; d_gene: -; j_gene: TRBJ1-3; abundance: -; CDR3aa: CASSLSGGIRSGNTIYF; CDR3nt: TGTGCCAGCAGCTTGAGCGGCGGTATCCGCTCTGGAAACACCATATATTTT
v_gene: TRBV7-2; d_gene: TRBD2; j_gene: TRBJ2-2; abundance: -; CDR3aa: CASSLAGGAGTGELFF; CDR3nt: TGTGCCAGCAGCTTAGCCGGGGGGGCCGGGACCGGGGAGCTGTTTTTT
v_gene: TRBV6-6; d_gene: TRBD2; j_gene: TRBJ2-3; abundance: -; CDR3aa: CASGRDYTDTQYF; CDR3nt: TGTGCCAGCGGAAGGGACTACACAGATACGCAGTATTTT
v_gene: TRBV7-8; d_gene: TRBD1; j_gene: TRBJ1-2; abundance: -; CDR3aa: CASSPTRDRVDGYTF; CDR3nt: TGTGCCAGCAGCCCTACCCGGGACAGGGTGGATGGCTACACCTTC
v_gene: TRBV28; d_gene: TRBD2; j_gene: TRBJ2-3; abundance: -; CDR3aa: CASSSLTSGRDDTQYF; CDR3nt: TGTGCCAGCAGTTCCTTGACTAGCGGGAGGGATGATACGCAGTATTTT
v_gene: TRBV7-2; d_gene: -; j_gene: TRBJ2-2; abundance: once; CDR3aa: CASSAPVTSTGELFF; CDR3nt: TGTGCCAGCAGCGCCCCCGTCACCTCCACCGGGGAGCTGTTTTTT
v_gene: TRBV4-1; d_gene: TRBD2; j_gene: TRBJ2-3; abundance: -; CDR3aa: CASSQPTSGRDTDTQYF; CDR3nt: TGCGCCAGCAGCCAACCTACTAGCGGGAGAGACACAGATACGCAGTATTTT
v_gene: TRBV2; d_gene: -; j_gene: TRBJ1-1; abundance: -; CDR3aa: CASIIRTGITEAFF; CDR3nt: TGTGCCAGCATTATACGAACAGGGATCACTGAAGCTTTCTTT
v_gene: TRBV7-2; d_gene: -; j_gene: TRBJ2-6; abundance: -; CDR3aa: CASSLVYSPGGANVLTF; CDR3nt: TGTGCCAGCAGCTTAGTTTACAGCCCAGGAGGGGCCAACGTCCTGACTTTC
v_gene: TRBV19; d_gene: TRBD2; j_gene: TRBJ2-5; abundance: -; CDR3aa: CASSTLLAGEVQETQYF; CDR3nt: TGTGCCAGTAGCACACTTTTAGCGGGGGAGGTCCAAGAGACCCAGTACTTC
v_gene: TRBV5-1; d_gene: -; j_gene: TRBJ2-1; abundance: -; CDR3aa: CASSLGLGPLEQFF; CDR3nt: TGCGCCAGCAGCTTGGGCCTCGGGCCTCTTGAGCAGTTCTTC
v_gene: TRBV6-1; d_gene: -; j_gene: TRBJ2-3; abundance: -; CDR3aa: CASSSGTTDTQYF; CDR3nt: TGTGCCAGCAGTTCTGGGACGACAGATACGCAGTATTTT
v_gene: TRBV15; d_gene: -; j_gene: TRBJ2-1; abundance: -; CDR3aa: CATSSRQFNNEQFF; CDR3nt: TGTGCCACCAGCAGCCGACAGTTCAACAATGAGCAGTTCTTC
v_gene: TRBV6-1; d_gene: -; j_gene: TRBJ1-3; abundance: -; CDR3aa: CASSDASRGNTIYF; CDR3nt: TGTGCCAGCAGTGATGCGAGTCGGGGAAACACCATATATTTT
v_gene: TRBV18; d_gene: -; j_gene: TRBJ2-1; abundance: -; CDR3aa: CASSRRQSDNEQFF; CDR3nt: TGTGCCAGCTCACGACGACAGTCCGACAATGAGCAGTTCTTC
v_gene: TRBV19; d_gene: -; j_gene: TRBJ2-7; abundance: -; CDR3aa: CASSWRVSYEQYF; CDR3nt: TGTGCCAGTAGTTGGAGGGTCTCCTACGAGCAGTACTTC
v_gene: TRBV2; d_gene: -; j_gene: TRBJ1-3; abundance: -; CDR3aa: CASTEGASGNTIYF; CDR3nt: TGTGCCAGCACTGAAGGTGCCTCTGGAAACACCATATATTTT
v_gene: TRBV28; d_gene: TRBD1; j_gene: TRBJ1-2; abundance: -; CDR3aa: CASTTGGSKGYTF; CDR3nt: TGTGCCAGCACAACAGGGGGCTCGAAAGGCTACACCTTC
v_gene: TRBV6-5; d_gene: -; j_gene: TRBJ1-1; abundance: -; CDR3aa: CASSYGRGRDTEAFF; CDR3nt: TGTGCCAGCAGTTACGGAAGGGGCAGGGACACTGAAGCTTTCTTT
v_gene: TRBV6-5; d_gene: TRBD2; j_gene: TRBJ2-5; abundance: -; CDR3aa: CASSSGGYQETQYF; CDR3nt: TGTGCCAGCAGTTCCGGGGGGTACCAAGAGACCCAGTACTTC
v_gene: TRBV7-2; d_gene: TRBD1; j_gene: TRBJ1-2; abundance: few; CDR3aa: CASSSRAGTVGVYGYTF; CDR3nt: TGTGCCAGCAGCTCCCGGGCCGGGACAGTGGGGGTCTATGGCTACACCTTC
v_gene: TRBV29-1; d_gene: TRBD1; j_gene: TRBJ1-5; abundance: few; CDR3aa: CSDRQGALHNQPQHF; CDR3nt: TGCAGCGATCGACAGGGGGCTTTACACAATCAGCCCCAGCATTTT
v_gene: TRBV28; d_gene: -; j_gene: TRBJ1-3; abundance: -; CDR3aa: CASSRRDPASRNTIYF; CDR3nt: TGTGCCAGCAGTCGCCGGGACCCAGCAAGTCGAAACACCATATATTTT
v_gene: TRBV28; d_gene: -; j_gene: TRBJ1-3; abundance: -; CDR3aa: CASSPPTGLGNTIYF; CDR3nt: TGTGCCAGCAGTCCCCCCACAGGGCTAGGAAACACCATATATTTT
v_gene: TRBV7-2; d_gene: -; j_gene: TRBJ2-3; abundance: -; CDR3aa: CASSLSPDTQYF; CDR3nt: TGTGCCAGCAGCTTAAGTCCAGATACGCAGTATTTT
v_gene: TRBV27; d_gene: -; j_gene: TRBJ1-4; abundance: -; CDR3aa: CASSLLGAGEKLFF; CDR3nt: TGTGCCAGCAGTTTACTGGGGGCGGGTGAAAAACTGTTTTTT
v_gene: TRBV6-1; d_gene: TRBD1; j_gene: TRBJ1-1; abundance: -; CDR3aa: CATSGTGRMNTEAFF; CDR3nt: TGTGCCACTTCGGGGACAGGGAGGATGAACACTGAAGCTTTCTTT
v_gene: TRBV19; d_gene: -; j_gene: TRBJ1-5; abundance: -; CDR3aa: CASSSNLLGRYSNQPQHF; CDR3nt: TGTGCCAGTAGTAGTAACCTCCTTGGGCGATATAGCAATCAGCCCCAGCATTTT
v_gene: TRBV14; d_gene: -; j_gene: TRBJ1-3; abundance: -; CDR3aa: CASSQIGSGTGNTIYF; CDR3nt: TGTGCCAGCAGCCAAATAGGGTCCGGCACTGGAAACACCATATATTTT
v_gene: TRBV29-1; d_gene: TRBD1; j_gene: TRBJ2-5; abundance: -; CDR3aa: CSGYEGAETQYF; CDR3nt: TGCAGCGGATACGAGGGGGCAGAGACCCAGTACTTC
v_gene: TRBV7-9; d_gene: -; j_gene: TRBJ2-7; abundance: once; CDR3aa: CASSLGTYEQYF; CDR3nt: TGTGCCAGCAGCTTAGGTACCTACGAGCAGTACTTC
v_gene: TRBV18; d_gene: -; j_gene: TRBJ1-1; abundance: -; CDR3aa: CASSPRGKNTEAFF; CDR3nt: TGTGCCAGCTCACCACGGGGGAAGAACACTGAAGCTTTCTTT
v_gene: TRBV5-6; d_gene: TRBD1; j_gene: TRBJ2-7; abundance: once; CDR3aa: CATPNRQGPSCEQYF; CDR3nt: TGTGCCACCCCCAACCGACAGGGGCCCTCCTGCGAGCAGTACTTC
v_gene: TRBV6-1; d_gene: -; j_gene: TRBJ2-1; abundance: -; CDR3aa: CASSYNWGLPEQFF; CDR3nt: TGTGCCAGCAGCTATAATTGGGGGTTGCCCGAGCAGTTCTTC
v_gene: TRBV6-5; d_gene: -; j_gene: TRBJ2-5; abundance: -; CDR3aa: CASSSWETQYF; CDR3nt: TGTGCCAGCAGTTCCTGGGAGACCCAGTACTTC